This TCR beta chain was identified in a study of T cell responses to AZD1222 COVID-19 vaccine. Method: immunoSEQ multiplex PCR; TCRdb's copy keeps in-frame clones and lacks some. The sample shows roughly 70,000 clones, roughly 87% of them seen only once. Concerning this clone itself: The antigen is unknown.

General observations from the study: At baseline, just a handful of AZD1222 recipients tested seropositive. A reported finding is that nearly half of spike-specific TCRs target unmutated variant regions. The study found vaccine-associated CD4 TCRs spanning spike, dominant at 160-218 and 743-854. In a largely white British group with more females than males, clonal diversity was possibly underestimated.

CDR1 is KGHSH, CDR2 LQKENI, per germline. The CDR3 runs to 12 residues. Trimming took 6 bases from V and 0 from J, leaving 6 bases between them. The material was peripheral blood, obtained on day 0 of AZD1222 vaccination. The V call is TRBV18, the J call TRBJ2-7; D gene ambiguous. The sequence derives from an adult in good health. The DNA of the CDR3 is TGTGCCAGCTCGCCGGACTCCTACGAGCAGTACTTC. The encoded protein is CASSPDSYEQYF.